Below, 21 T cell receptor beta chains from the same sample are listed, as sequenced in a study of blood T cell repertoires in COVID-19. Method: immunoSEQ multiplex PCR; TCRdb's copy keeps in-frame clones and lacks some. Among some 300,000 clones, 85% to 90% were seen once, and the ten largest hold around 5.8%. The sample was peripheral blood. These receptors originate from a woman aged 50 to 65 with COVID-19, enrolled during active disease.

The gene calls are TRBV7-3 and TRBJ1-1; weak D call: TRBD1 (5 bases). This CDR3 has 15 amino acids. Trimming pared 0 bases from V and 1 base from J, leaving 9 bases between. Per germline, CDR1 SGHTA and CDR2 FQGTGA. This CDR3 reads CASSLTGGPNTEAFF. CDR3 nucleotide sequence: TGTGCCAGCAGCTTAACGGGGGGACCGAACACTGAAGCTTTCTTT.

V usage is TRBV2 and J usage is TRBJ1-6; 10 bases fit TRBD1. J was trimmed by 10 bases and V by 6 bases; bases with no gene match: 9. This CDR3 has 15 residues. Germline V gene sequence: CDR1 SNHLY, CDR2 FYNNEI. The CDR3 DNA sequence: TGTGCCAGCAGGACAGACAGGGGGCTTGGGTCACCCCTCCACTTT. Translated, it gives CASRTDRGLGSPLHF.

V usage is TRBV13 and J usage is TRBJ2-5; 10 bases are a match to TRBD2. The V segment lost 1 base and the J segment 2 bases; nucleotides outside the gene matches: 1. The CDR3 is 15 residues long. Germline CDR1 reads PRHDT; CDR2 reads FYEKMQ (reference sequence). The CDR3 bases are TGTGCCAGCAGCTTAGATAGCGGGGGGCAAGAGACCCAGTACTTC. Translated, it gives CASSLDSGGQETQYF.

The rearrangement uses TRBV18 and TRBJ1-1; maybe TRBD1 (5 bases). The CDR3 extends over 16 amino acids. Germline V gives CDR1 KGHSH, CDR2 LQKENI. V was trimmed by 2 bases and J by 4 bases, leaving 17 bases between them. Here the CDR3 DNA reads TGTGCCAGCTCACCATTCCAGGGTTTTATAGGCACTGAAGCTTTCTTT. Its translation: CASSPFQGFIGTEAFF.

Comment on this clone: The junction differs from germline at one of its ends, possibly a read error. The chain employs TRBV10-3 and TRBJ2-3; TRBD2 matches 9 bases. This CDR3 spans 13 amino acids. Germline V lookup: CDR1 ENHRY, CDR2 SYGVKD. CDR3 sequence reads: CATSSGSTDTQYF. As DNA, the CDR3 is TGTGCCACCAGTAGCGGGAGTACAGATACGCAGTATTTT.

The V call is TRBV3-1 (or the pseudogene TRBV3-2), the J call TRBJ1-6; perhaps TRBD1 as D (5 bases). Germline-derived CDR1 and CDR2 are LGHDT and YNNKEL (reference sequence). V was cut by 0 bases and J by 14 bases, with 14 bases left in between. This CDR3 spans 14 amino acids. This CDR3 reads CASSQDLGGIALHF. The DNA for the CDR3 is TGTGCCAGCAGCCAAGATCTCGGGGGGATAGCCCTCCACTTT.

The rearrangement joins TRBV11-3 to TRBJ1-1; possible D gene TRBD1, 5 bases. V lost 5 bases and J 8 bases, leaving 15 bases between the germline ends. The CDR3 sequence is 13 residues long. Germline-derived CDR1 and CDR2 are SGHNT and YENEEA. The CDR3 nucleotides are TGTGCCAGCAGCCCAAGGGTGCGGGGCGAAGCTTTCTTT. It translates to CASSPRVRGEAFF.

This chain joins TRBV7-8 and TRBJ2-1, with D perhaps matching TRBD2 (5 bases). CDR3 length equals 12 residues. CDR1 SGHVS and CDR2 FQNEAQ come from the germline V gene. V was shortened by 5 bases and J by 6 bases, with 8 bases between the two germline ends. The CDR3 DNA follows: TGTGCCAGCAGCCAAACTAGCAATGAGCAGTTCTTC. It encodes CASSQTSNEQFF. Complete variable domain (other parts from reference TRBV7-8 and TRBJ2-1): GAGVSQSPRYKVAKRGQDVALRCDPISGHVSLFWYQQALGQGPEFLTYFQNEAQLDKSGLPSDRFFAERPEGSVSTLKIQRTQQEDSAVYLCASSQTSNEQFFGPGTRLTVL.

The chain carries TRBV5-1 and TRBJ2-7; 11 bases align to TRBD2. CDR1 is SGHRS, CDR2 YFSETQ, per germline. The CDR3 runs to 15 residues. J lost 9 bases, V lost 0 bases, and 8 bases had no gene match. CDR3 bases: TGCGCCAGCAGCTTGGCGACTAGCGGGACGAGGTGGCAGTACTTC. This sequence encodes CASSLATSGTRWQYF.

The gene calls are TRBV30 and TRBJ2-5, with unresolved D. CDR3 length equals 13 residues. Trimming took 2 bases from V and 6 from J, leaving 13 bases between them. Germline V gene lookup returns CDR1 GTSNPN and CDR2 SVGIG (reference sequence). The CDR3 is CAWSSQAWKTQYF. The CDR3 DNA sequence: TGTGCCTGGAGTTCCCAGGCTTGGAAGACCCAGTACTTC. The complete variable domain, with remaining parts taken from reference TRBV30 and TRBJ2-5, reads SQTIHQWPATLVQPVGSPLSLECTVEGTSNPNLYWYRQAAGRGLQLLFYSVGIGQISSEVPQNLSASRPQDRQFILSSKKLLLSDSGFYLCAWSSQAWKTQYFGPGTRLLVL.

V usage is TRBV24-1 and J usage is TRBJ2-5, with 10 bases that match TRBD1. V dropped 2 bases and J dropped 3; count of bases not matched to a gene: 5. The CDR3 contains 16 residues. Germline-derived CDR1 and CDR2 are KGHDR and SFDVKD. The CDR3 DNA follows: TGTGCCACCAGTGATTGGGGACAGGGGCAGGAAGAGACCCAGTACTTC. Translating gives CATSDWGQGQEETQYF.

This chain joins TRBV5-5 and TRBJ1-3; D possibly corresponds to TRBD1 (6 bases). Germline V lookup: CDR1 SGHKS, CDR2 YYEKEE (reference sequence). V lost 5 bases and J 4 bases, leaving 13 bases between the germline ends. The CDR3 is made up of 14 amino acids. The CDR3 bases are TGTGCCAGCAGTTTTTCACAGGGAGGAAACACCATATATTTT. This codes for CASSFSQGGNTIYF.

The chain recombines TRBV6-6 with TRBJ1-1; D is possibly TRBD1 (6 bases). Trimming cost V 0 bases and J 0 bases, with 11 bases left between them. CDR3 length: 16 amino acids. Looked up from germline, CDR1 is MNHNY and CDR2 is SVGAGI (reference sequence). DNA of the CDR3: TGTGCCAGCAGTTACTCTCGAGGGACATTGAACACTGAAGCTTTCTTT. Translated: CASSYSRGTLNTEAFF.

The chain is built from TRBV10-3 and TRBJ2-7; 8 bases are a match to TRBD1. The CDR3 runs 15 residues. After removal of 2 bases from V and 4 bases from J, the junction contained 7 bases not matched to a gene. Per germline, CDR1 ENHRY and CDR2 SYGVKD. The CDR3 here is CAISEIGQGAYEQYF. The CDR3 DNA sequence: TGTGCCATCAGTGAGATTGGACAGGGTGCTTACGAGCAGTACTTC.

The rearrangement links TRBV15 to TRBJ2-1; 7 bases agree with TRBD2. J gave up 8 bases and V 1 base, and 8 bases lay outside the gene matches. Germline values: CDR1 LNHNV, CDR2 YYDKDF (reference sequence). CDR3 length equals 15 residues. This CDR3 is CATSRGGAAGDEQFF. The CDR3 nucleotides are TGTGCCACCAGCAGAGGAGGGGCGGCGGGGGATGAGCAGTTCTTC.

This chain connects TRBV25-1 to TRBJ2-7, with 9 nucleotides matching TRBD1. The CDR3 is 13 residues long. Germline trimming cut 6 bases from V and 2 bases from J; bases unmatched to any gene: 2. Germline-derived CDR1 and CDR2 are MGHDK and SYGVNS. DNA of the CDR3: TGTGCCAGCAGCCGGGACAGGGCCTACGAGCAGTACTTC. Protein sequence: CASSRDRAYEQYF.

The genes are TRBV29-1 and TRBJ2-1; tentatively, D is TRBD1 (6 bases). The CDR3 is made up of 12 amino acids. Germline-derived CDR1 and CDR2 are SQVTM and ANQGSEA. Trimming removed 4 bases from V and 7 bases from J, with 11 bases in between. The CDR3 reads CSVGGHDNEQFF. In DNA, the CDR3 is TGCAGCGTTGGGGGACACGATAATGAGCAGTTCTTC.

J is TRBJ2-2 and V is TRBV14, with 10 bases lining up with TRBD2. CDR3 length: 15 amino acids. Trimming took 6 bases from V and 4 from J; bases not matched to a gene: 5. Germline-derived CDR1 and CDR2 are SGHDN and FVKESK. The CDR3 sequence is CASRRAGGRTGELFF. For the CDR3, the DNA is TGTGCCAGCAGGAGAGCGGGAGGGCGCACCGGGGAGCTGTTTTTT.

The chain links TRBV6-4 to TRBJ2-4; no firm D call. The CDR3 is made up of 13 amino acids. Trimming removed 9 bases from V and 0 bases from J, with 9 bases in between. From germline, CDR1 is MRHNA and CDR2 SNTAGT. CDR3 amino acids: CARSGLAKNIQYF. In DNA, the CDR3 is TGTGCCAGGTCAGGATTAGCCAAAAACATTCAGTACTTC.

This sequence joins TRBV9 and TRBJ1-4; 9 nucleotides agree with TRBD1. Germline V CDR1 and CDR2: SGDLS, YYNGEE. V was clipped by 4 bases and J by 8 bases; unmatched bases: 6. This CDR3 has 14 amino acids. Here the CDR3 reads CASSRDRVTEKLFF. In DNA form, the CDR3 reads TGTGCCAGCAGCCGGGACAGGGTCACGGAAAAACTGTTTTTT.

In its sample, this clone was seen once. The chain links TRBV14 to TRBJ2-7; 8 bases map to TRBD1. The CDR3 runs to 14 residues. With 2 bases clipped from V and 4 bases from J, the junction kept 4 bases outside the gene matches. In germline, CDR1 is SGHDN, CDR2 FVKESK. The CDR3 region has the DNA TGTGCCAGCAGCCAAACAGGGGGGTGGTACGAGCAGTACTTC. Translation: CASSQTGGWYEQYF.